This entry lists 9 T cell receptor beta chains sequenced from one sample in a study of OX40 agonist ivuxolimab in advanced cancers. Generated by immunoSEQ multiplex PCR, the TCRdb table keeps only in-frame clones and is missing some. The data hold tens of thousands of clones, with about 86% observed a single time. The sequences come from CD4+ or CD8+ T cells sorted from blood, collected in a trial of the OX40 agonist ivuxolimab. The receptors shown here come from an adult with an advanced solid tumor such as melanoma, head and neck, liver or kidney cancer.

The chain carries TRBV18 and TRBJ2-3; 8 bases agree with TRBD2. There are 17 residues in the CDR3. Germline CDR1 reads KGHSH; CDR2 reads LQKENI. With 0 bases clipped from V and 2 bases from J, the junction kept 7 bases outside the gene matches. CDR3 nucleotides: TGTGCCAGCTCACCACCGCAGACTAGCGTTATCACAGATACGCAGTATTTT. It is translated as CASSPPQTSVITDTQYF.

The chain has TRBV4-2 and TRBJ1-6; D is ambiguous. V was trimmed by 4 bases and J by 4 bases, leaving 14 bases between them. CDR1 is LGHNA, CDR2 YNFKEQ, per germline. The CDR3 is made up of 16 amino acids. CDR3: CASSPRWDFYNSPLHF. In DNA form, the CDR3 reads TGTGCCAGCAGCCCACGTTGGGATTTTTATAATTCACCCCTCCACTTT.

The gene calls are TRBV27 and TRBJ1-5; 7 nucleotides line up with TRBD1. This CDR3 is built from 16 residues. V lost 2 bases and J lost 2; bases outside the gene matches: 6. Germline V gene data show CDR1 as MNHEY and CDR2 as SMNVEV (reference sequence). The CDR3 DNA reads as TGTGCCAGCAGTTTAGACAGGGCCTCGGGCAATCAGCCCCAGCATTTT. Translation gives CASSLDRASGNQPQHF.

The rearrangement joins TRBV7-2 to TRBJ2-6; D unclear. V was trimmed by 5 bases and J by 0 bases, leaving 11 bases between them. Germline-derived CDR1 and CDR2 are SGHTA and FQGNSA. CDR3 length equals 16 residues. The CDR3 sequence: CASSKRALSGANVLTF. The CDR3 bases are TGTGCCAGCAGCAAAAGGGCTCTCTCTGGGGCCAACGTCCTGACTTTC.

The chain carries TRBV5-1 and TRBJ2-1; 7 bases are shared with TRBD2. CDR1 and CDR2 from the germline V gene are SGHRS and YFSETQ. The CDR3 sequence is 15 residues long. Germline trimming cut 0 bases from V and 3 bases from J; bases unmatched to any gene: 3. In DNA, the CDR3 is TGCGCCAGCAGCTTGGTCGCGGGAGTCTACAATGAGCAGTTCTTC. Amino acids: CASSLVAGVYNEQFF.

J is TRBJ1-1 and V is TRBV27; 7 bases are a match to TRBD1. This CDR3 is 14 amino acids long. Germline lookup yields CDR1 MNHEY and CDR2 SMNVEV (reference sequence). The V and J ends lost 7 bases and 0 bases, in that order; junction bases with no gene match: 5. This CDR3 is CASKAGGVNTEAFF. In DNA form, the CDR3 reads TGTGCCAGCAAGGCAGGGGGTGTGAACACTGAAGCTTTCTTT.

This clone has only one observation. CDR3 coding DNA: TGTGCCAGCCGCTCACAGGGGAACGACAATCAGCCCCAGCATTTT. Protein product: CASRSQGNDNQPQHF. The rearrangement uses TRBV19 and TRBJ1-5; TRBD1 agrees at 7 bases. The V segment lost 9 bases and the J segment 3 bases; nucleotides outside the gene matches: 11. The CDR3 is 15 amino acids. In germline, CDR1 is LNHDA, CDR2 SQIVND (reference sequence).

V is TRBV18 and J is TRBJ2-3; D not resolved. Germline loops: CDR1 KGHSH, CDR2 LQKENI. Deletions cut 2 bases from V and 3 bases from J, with 3 bases between. This CDR3 contains 12 residues. The CDR3 loop reads CASSPETDTQYF. The DNA for the CDR3 is TGTGCCAGCTCACCAGAGACAGATACGCAGTATTTT.

The chain employs TRBV9 and TRBJ2-3; 7 positions match TRBD2. Germline V gene data show CDR1 as SGDLS and CDR2 as YYNGEE. The CDR3 consists of 15 residues. V lost 4 bases, J lost 3 bases, and 8 bases stayed unmatched. The CDR3 loop is CASSPNGLETDTQYF. The CDR3 DNA sequence: TGTGCCAGCAGCCCGAATGGACTAGAAACAGATACGCAGTATTTT. The full variable domain, rest sourced from reference TRBV9 and TRBJ2-3, is DSGVTQTPKHLITATGQRVTLRCSPRSGDLSVYWYQQSLDQGLQFLIQYYNGEERAKGNILERFSAQQFPDLHSELNLSSLELGDSALYFCASSPNGLETDTQYFGPGTRLTVL.